This note documents a single T cell receptor beta chain sequence. Study processing details: Estimates of nucleated cell counts were drawn from the amplification of reference gene primers. Profiling relied on immunoSEQ multiplex PCR, and the TCRdb table lists in-frame clones only, not all of them. Clone size and the V and J calls come from that table; the DNA yielded D and trimming. The repertoire has approximately 93,000 clones, approximately 87% of them found once; the top ten carry over 0.95%. The data originate from a study of blood T cell repertoires in COVID-19. As for the study in general: The samples span acute and convalescent COVID-19 from the United States, Italy and Spain. T cells, B-cell-depleted T cells, or PBMCs supplied cDNA or gDNA.

Germline V lookup: CDR1 KGHDR, CDR2 SFDVKD. V dropped 3 bases and J dropped 5 bases, with 18 bases sitting between them. The CDR3 runs to 16 residues. Sequencing was done on a sample of peripheral blood. This chain uses TRBV24-1 with TRBJ2-5; weak D call: TRBD2 (6 bases). The receptor was derived from a human donor in a cohort sampled during active COVID-19. The CDR3 nucleotides are TGTGCCACCAGTGATCCGTCCGGGGGTAGGAGGGAGACCCAGTACTTC. Protein product: CATSDPSGGRRETQYF.